This T cell receptor beta chain was documented in a study of graft-versus-host responses after intestinal transplantation. Across the whole study: Anti-thymocyte globulin was used for induction in all recipients, who then took tacrolimus and steroids for 2 to 4 years.

Study-level results: Peak circulating GvH clone levels were associated with early post-transplant HvG declines. Ileal or blood samples showed some GvH clones first, and such clones were also found in recipient marrow.

A word on this clone: What it binds is not known.

Trimming stripped 0 bases from V and 9 bases from J, with 12 bases between. Germline V CDR1 and CDR2: SQVTM, ANQGSEA. The CDR3 is made up of 13 amino acids. Clones were sequenced by immunoSEQ multiplex PCR, and TCRdb holds only the in-frame ones, with some missing. The repertoire consists of under 15,000 clones, with about 83% occurring once and the leading ten covering 45% to 55%. The input for sequencing was PBMCs, taken approximately 19 weeks after transplant. The gene calls are TRBV29-1 and TRBJ1-5; D is ambiguous. This sequence originates from a human patient who received an intestinal transplant, so some T cells may come from the graft donor. CDR3: CSVEDSISGPQHF. CDR3 bases: TGCAGCGTTGAAGATAGTATCAGTGGGCCCCAGCATTTT. The variable domain in full, completed from reference TRBV29-1 and TRBJ1-5, reads SAVISQKPSRDICQRGTSLTIQCQVDSQVTMMFWYRQQPGQSLTLIATANQGSEATYESGFVIDKFPISRPNLTFSTLTVSNMSPEDSSIYLCSVEDSISGPQHFGDGTRLSIL.